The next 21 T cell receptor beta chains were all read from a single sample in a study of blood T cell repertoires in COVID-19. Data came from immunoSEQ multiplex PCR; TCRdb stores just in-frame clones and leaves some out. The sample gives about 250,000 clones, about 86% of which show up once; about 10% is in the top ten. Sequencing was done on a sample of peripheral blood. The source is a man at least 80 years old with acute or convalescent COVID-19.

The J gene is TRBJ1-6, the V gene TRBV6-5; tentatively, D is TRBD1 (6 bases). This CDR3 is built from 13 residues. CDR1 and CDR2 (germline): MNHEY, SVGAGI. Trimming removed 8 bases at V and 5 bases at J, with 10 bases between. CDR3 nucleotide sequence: TGTGCCAGCGAACAGGGTAATAATTCACCCCTCCACTTT. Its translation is CASEQGNNSPLHF.

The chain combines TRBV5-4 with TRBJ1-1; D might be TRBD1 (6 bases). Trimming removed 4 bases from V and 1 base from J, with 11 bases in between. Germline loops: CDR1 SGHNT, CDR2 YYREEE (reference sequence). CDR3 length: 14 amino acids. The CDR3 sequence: CASSLRGPNTEAFF. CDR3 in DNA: TGTGCCAGCAGCCTCAGGGGCCCGAACACTGAAGCTTTCTTT.

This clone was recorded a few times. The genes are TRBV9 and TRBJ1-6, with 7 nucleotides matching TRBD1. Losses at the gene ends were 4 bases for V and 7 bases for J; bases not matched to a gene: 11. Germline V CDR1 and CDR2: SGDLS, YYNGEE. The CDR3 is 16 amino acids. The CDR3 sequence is CASSPQTGSRNSPLHF. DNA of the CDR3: TGTGCCAGCAGCCCACAGACAGGGAGCCGGAATTCACCCCTCCACTTT.

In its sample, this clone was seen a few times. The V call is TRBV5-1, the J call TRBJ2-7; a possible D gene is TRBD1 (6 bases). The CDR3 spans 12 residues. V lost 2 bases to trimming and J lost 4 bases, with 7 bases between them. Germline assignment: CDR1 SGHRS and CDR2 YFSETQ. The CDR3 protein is CASSFQGYEQYF. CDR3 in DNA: TGCGCCAGCAGCTTTCAGGGGTACGAGCAGTACTTC.

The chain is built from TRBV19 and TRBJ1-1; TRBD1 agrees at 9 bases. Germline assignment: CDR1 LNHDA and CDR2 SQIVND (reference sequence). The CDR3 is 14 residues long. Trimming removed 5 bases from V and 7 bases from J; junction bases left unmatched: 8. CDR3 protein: CASSQGTGFGEAFF. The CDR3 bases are TGTGCCAGTAGTCAGGGGACAGGGTTCGGTGAAGCTTTCTTT.

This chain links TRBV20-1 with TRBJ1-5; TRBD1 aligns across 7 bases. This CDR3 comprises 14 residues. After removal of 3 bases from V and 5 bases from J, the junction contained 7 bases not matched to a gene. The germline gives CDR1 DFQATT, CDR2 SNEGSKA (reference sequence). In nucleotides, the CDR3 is TGCAGTGCTAGTCAGACAGGGAAGCATCAGCCCCAGCATTTT. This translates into CSASQTGKHQPQHF.

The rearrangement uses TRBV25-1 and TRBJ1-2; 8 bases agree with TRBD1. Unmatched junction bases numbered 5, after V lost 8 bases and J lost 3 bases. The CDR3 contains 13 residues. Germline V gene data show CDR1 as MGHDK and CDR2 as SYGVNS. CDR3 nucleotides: TGTGCCAGCCCAGGGGGCAAGGACTATGGCTACACCTTC. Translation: CASPGGKDYGYTF.

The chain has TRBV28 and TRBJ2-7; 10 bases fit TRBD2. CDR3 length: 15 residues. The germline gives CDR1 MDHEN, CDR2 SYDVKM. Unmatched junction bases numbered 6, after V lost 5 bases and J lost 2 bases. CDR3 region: CASSLLAGKTYEQYF. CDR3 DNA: TGTGCCAGCAGTCTACTAGCGGGGAAAACCTACGAGCAGTACTTC.

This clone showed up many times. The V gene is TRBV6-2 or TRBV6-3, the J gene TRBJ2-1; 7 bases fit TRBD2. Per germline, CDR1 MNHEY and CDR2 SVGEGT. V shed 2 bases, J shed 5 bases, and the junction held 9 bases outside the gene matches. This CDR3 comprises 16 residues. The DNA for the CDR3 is TGTGCCAGCAGTTACGCGGGACTATTAATTGACAATGAGCAGTTCTTC. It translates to CASSYAGLLIDNEQFF.

This chain's CDR3 is CASNTGTNEKLFF. CDR3 DNA: TGCGCCAGCAATACGGGAACTAATGAAAAACTGTTTTTT. The chain links TRBV5-1 to TRBJ1-4; D ambiguous. Germline lookup yields CDR1 SGHRS and CDR2 YFSETQ. CDR3 length: 13 amino acids. V gave up 6 bases and J gave up 1 base, with 7 bases separating them.

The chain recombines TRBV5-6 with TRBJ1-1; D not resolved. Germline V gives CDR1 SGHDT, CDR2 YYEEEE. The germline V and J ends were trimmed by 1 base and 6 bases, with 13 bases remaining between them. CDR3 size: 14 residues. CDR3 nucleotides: TGTGCCAGCAGCTTGATCGCGGGGTATTCTGAAGCTTTCTTT. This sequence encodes CASSLIAGYSEAFF.

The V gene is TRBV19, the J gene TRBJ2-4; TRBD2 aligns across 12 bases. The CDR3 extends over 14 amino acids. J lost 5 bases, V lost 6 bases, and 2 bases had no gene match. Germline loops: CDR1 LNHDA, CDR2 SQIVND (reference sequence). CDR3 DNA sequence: TGTGCCAGTAGAAGGACTAGCGGGGAAAACATTCAGTACTTC. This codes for CASRRTSGENIQYF.

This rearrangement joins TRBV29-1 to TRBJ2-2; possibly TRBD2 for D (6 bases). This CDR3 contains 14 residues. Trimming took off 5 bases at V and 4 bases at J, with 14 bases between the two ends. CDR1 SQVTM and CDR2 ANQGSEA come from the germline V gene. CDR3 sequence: CSVRTYGGTGELFF. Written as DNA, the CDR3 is TGCAGCGTTAGGACATACGGGGGCACCGGGGAGCTGTTTTTT.

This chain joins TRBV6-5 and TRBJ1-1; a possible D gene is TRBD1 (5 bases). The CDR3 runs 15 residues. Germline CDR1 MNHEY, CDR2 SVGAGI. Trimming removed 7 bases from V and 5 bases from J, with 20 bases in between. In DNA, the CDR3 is TGTGCCAGCACCATCTCATTGGGGGGATTAACTGAAGCTTTCTTT. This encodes CASTISLGGLTEAFF.

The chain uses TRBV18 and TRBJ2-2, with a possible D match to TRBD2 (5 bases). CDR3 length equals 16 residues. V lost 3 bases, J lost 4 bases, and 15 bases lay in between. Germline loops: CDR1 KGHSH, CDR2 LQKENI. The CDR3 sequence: CASSPRQSGGTGELFF. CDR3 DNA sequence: TGTGCCAGCTCACCGCGACAAAGCGGAGGCACCGGGGAGCTGTTTTTT.

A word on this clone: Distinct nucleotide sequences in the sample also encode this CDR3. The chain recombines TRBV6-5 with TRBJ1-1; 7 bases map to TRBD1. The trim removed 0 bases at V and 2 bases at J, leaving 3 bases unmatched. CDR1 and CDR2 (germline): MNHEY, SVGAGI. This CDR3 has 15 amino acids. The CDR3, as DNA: TGTGCCAGCAGTTACTCGACAGGGAGAAACACTGAAGCTTTCTTT. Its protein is CASSYSTGRNTEAFF.

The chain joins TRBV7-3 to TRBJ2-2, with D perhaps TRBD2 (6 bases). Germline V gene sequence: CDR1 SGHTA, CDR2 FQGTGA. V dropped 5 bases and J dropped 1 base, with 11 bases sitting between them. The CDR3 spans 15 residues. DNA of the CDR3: TGTGCCAGCAGCCCCGGGACTCAGAACACCGGGGAGCTGTTTTTT. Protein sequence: CASSPGTQNTGELFF.

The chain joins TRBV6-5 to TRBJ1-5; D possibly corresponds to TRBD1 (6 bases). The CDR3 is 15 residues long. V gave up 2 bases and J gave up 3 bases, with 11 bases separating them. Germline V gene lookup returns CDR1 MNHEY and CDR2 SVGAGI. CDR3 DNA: TGTGCCAGCAGTTACGGGCAGGGGATCAATCAGCCCCAGCATTTT. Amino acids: CASSYGQGINQPQHF.

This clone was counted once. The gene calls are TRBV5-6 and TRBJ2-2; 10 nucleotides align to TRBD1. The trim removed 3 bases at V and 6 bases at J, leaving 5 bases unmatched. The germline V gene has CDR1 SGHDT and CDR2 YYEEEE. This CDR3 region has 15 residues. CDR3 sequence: CASSSRDRGSGELFF. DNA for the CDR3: TGTGCCAGCAGCTCCCGGGACAGGGGATCCGGGGAGCTGTTTTTT. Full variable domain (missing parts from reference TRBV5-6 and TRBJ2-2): DAGVTQSPTHLIKTRGQQVTLRCSPKSGHDTVSWYQQALGQGPQFIFQYYEEEERQRGNFPDRFSGHQFPNYSSELNVNALLLGDSALYLCASSSRDRGSGELFFGEGSRLTVL.

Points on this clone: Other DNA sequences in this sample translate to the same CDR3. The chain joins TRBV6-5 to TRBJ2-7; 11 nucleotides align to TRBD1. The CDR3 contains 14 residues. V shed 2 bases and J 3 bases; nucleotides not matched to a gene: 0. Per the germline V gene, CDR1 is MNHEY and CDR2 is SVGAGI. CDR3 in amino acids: CASSYGTGGYEQYF. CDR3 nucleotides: TGTGCCAGCAGTTACGGGACAGGGGGCTACGAGCAGTACTTC.

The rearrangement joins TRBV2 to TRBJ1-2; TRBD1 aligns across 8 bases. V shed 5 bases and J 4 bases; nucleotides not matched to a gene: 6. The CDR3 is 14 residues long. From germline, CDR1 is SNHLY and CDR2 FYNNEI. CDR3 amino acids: CASSIIGQGYGYTF. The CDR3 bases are TGTGCCAGCAGTATTATCGGACAGGGCTATGGCTACACCTTC.